The 22 T cell receptor beta chains below come from one sample, sequenced in a study of tumor-infiltrating T cells and Merkel cell polyomavirus. Immunohistochemistry showed robust Merkel cell polyomavirus Large T antigen staining in every patient's tumor. Sequencing was performed with immunoSEQ multiplex PCR; in TCRdb, only in-frame clones are kept and a portion is missing. Altogether some 120 clones are present, approximately 84% being singletons, with the ten largest covering roughly 5.2%. Sample: Merkel cell polyomavirus peptide tetramer+ CD8+ T cells sorted from the tumor. The receptors derive from a man in his 70s with Merkel cell carcinoma.

The CDR3 spells CASSGHFESRKIYGYTF. The CDR3 region has the DNA TGTGCCAGCAGCGGGCATTTTGAATCTCGAAAGATCTATGGCTACACCTTC. V usage is TRBV7-6 and J usage is TRBJ1-2; the D is unclear. There are 17 residues in the CDR3. CDR1 is SGHVS and CDR2 is FNYEAQ in the germline V gene. Deletions cut 5 bases from V and 4 bases from J, with 23 bases between.

The gene calls are TRBV28 and TRBJ2-1; 8 bases map to TRBD2. The CDR3 loop spans 15 amino acids. The V and J ends lost 3 bases and 7 bases, in that order; junction bases with no gene match: 8. Germline V gene lookup returns CDR1 MDHEN and CDR2 SYDVKM. CDR3 in DNA: TGTGCCAGCAGTTTTGTCGGGAGGGCCGGGAATGAGCAGTTCTTC. Its protein product is CASSFVGRAGNEQFF.

The chain is built from TRBV25-1 and TRBJ1-2; D unclear. This CDR3 spans 17 amino acids. Germline V gene sequence: CDR1 MGHDK, CDR2 SYGVNS. V lost 5 bases to trimming and J lost 4 bases, with 23 bases between them. The CDR3 nucleotides read TGTGCCAGCAGTCCCGGAAGAGAACTGGGGAGGACCTATGGCTACACCTTC. It encodes CASSPGRELGRTYGYTF.

The rearrangement links TRBV19 to TRBJ1-2; the D is unclear. This CDR3 spans 10 amino acids. The V end was cut by 9 bases, the J end by 6 bases, with 8 bases between. Germline CDR1 and CDR2: LNHDA and SQIVND (reference sequence). CDR3 region: CASHSDGYTF. The CDR3 DNA reads as TGTGCCAGCCATTCTGATGGCTACACCTTC.

This clone was detected once. J is TRBJ2-7 and V is TRBV5-6; D remains unclear. Trimming pared 6 bases from V and 5 bases from J, leaving 24 bases between. The CDR3 is 16 residues long. Germline lookup yields CDR1 SGHDT and CDR2 YYEEEE. CDR3 loop: CASMIKPRLSRHEQYF. As DNA, the CDR3 is TGTGCCAGCATGATCAAGCCTAGGCTTAGTCGACACGAGCAGTACTTC.

CDR3 in DNA: TGCGCCAGCTTAGACGCGGTTCGAAAGACCTATGGCTACACCTTC. As protein: CASLDAVRKTYGYTF. The chain uses TRBV5-1 and TRBJ1-2; D is unresolved. The CDR3 has 15 residues. Germline values: CDR1 SGHRS, CDR2 YFSETQ. The V end was cut by 7 bases, the J end by 4 bases, with 20 bases between.

Concerning this clone: Germline is not matched at one junction end, which may reflect a read error. The same CDR3 is also encoded by other DNA sequences in this sample. CDR3: CSVEALRTGPGYEQYF. Here the CDR3 DNA reads TGCAGCGTCGAAGCCCTGAGGACAGGGCCCGGCTACGAGCAGTACTTC. This rearrangement joins TRBV29-1 to TRBJ2-7, with 8 bases matching TRBD1. Germline V lookup: CDR1 SQVTM, CDR2 ANQGSEA. The CDR3 runs to 16 residues.

This clone has just a few counts. V gene TRBV5-7 combines with J gene TRBJ2-1; the D gene could be TRBD1 or TRBD2 (5 bases each). Being an ORF, TRBV5-7 has a function that is uncertain. Trimming stripped 4 bases from V and 10 bases from J, with 21 bases between. CDR3 length: 15 amino acids. The CDR3 loop reads CASSHKTGPDWEQFF. In DNA form, the CDR3 reads TGTGCCAGCAGCCACAAAACAGGACCGGACTGGGAGCAGTTCTTC.

The CDR3 region has the DNA TGCGCCAGCAGTGAGGAACAGCTGCGCAGAAAGGCCTATGGCTACACCTTC. It encodes CASSEEQLRRKAYGYTF. This chain joins TRBV23-1 and TRBJ1-2; no reliable D call. TRBV23-1 is an ORF; its function is uncertain. With 5 bases removed from V and 4 bases from J, the gap between germline ends came to 23 bases. The CDR3 has 17 residues.

The J gene is TRBJ1-2, the V gene TRBV8-2; TRBD1, the D gene given by the table, was not confirmed from the DNA. TRBV8-2 is marked as a pseudogene. CDR3 length: 15 amino acids. The CDR3 loop is CGTNNRIRKTYGYTF. The CDR3, as DNA: TGTGGCACGAATAACAGGATACGAAAGACCTATGGCTACACCTTC.

The CDR3 DNA reads as TGTCCTGGGAGCTTGCCGGGAAAGCGAACAAGTCGGGCCAACGTCCTGACTTTC. Translation gives CPGSLPGKRTSRANVLTF. The rearrangement uses TRBV22-1 and TRBJ2-6; TRBD2 was called by the table and not checked on the DNA. TRBV22-1 is labeled a pseudogene. This CDR3 has 18 amino acids.

V is TRBV5-7 and J is TRBJ2-1; tentatively, D is TRBD1 or TRBD2 (5 bases each). TRBV5-7 is designated an ORF whose function remains uncertain. The germline V and J ends were trimmed by 4 bases and 10 bases, with 21 bases remaining between them. CDR3 length equals 15 residues. The CDR3 sequence: CASSHKTGTDWEQFF. The CDR3 bases are TGTGCCAGCAGCCACAAAACAGGAACGGACTGGGAGCAGTTCTTC.

This chain connects TRBV11-2 to TRBJ2-6, with unresolved D. Trimming took off 4 bases at V and 5 bases at J, with 24 bases between the two ends. This CDR3 is 19 amino acids long. Germline values: CDR1 SGHAT, CDR2 FQNNGV. CDR3 sequence: CASSSCVTKQQSRANVLTF. CDR3 in DNA: TGTGCCAGCAGCTCTTGCGTAACAAAGCAACAAAGTCGGGCCAACGTCCTGACTTTC.

The chain couples TRBV5-4 to TRBJ1-2; D not certain. V gave up 6 bases and J gave up 4 bases, with 22 bases separating them. CDR3 length: 16 amino acids. Germline CDR1 and CDR2: SGHNT and YYREEE (reference sequence). CDR3 coding DNA: TGTGCCAGCACGGGAGTCGTGCCAGGAAAGTCCTATGGCTACACCTTC. This sequence encodes CASTGVVPGKSYGYTF.

V gene TRBV5-1 combines with J gene TRBJ2-6; D ambiguous. The V gene lost 7 bases and the J gene lost 9 bases, with 26 bases spanning the gap. Germline assignment: CDR1 SGHRS and CDR2 YFSETQ. The CDR3 spans 17 residues. The CDR3 reads CASATSSVTKSGNVLTF. The CDR3 DNA reads TGCGCCAGCGCTACTTCATCGGTCACAAAGTCGGGCAACGTCCTGACTTTC.

This clone was seen only once. The chain links TRBV7-4 to TRBJ1-2; D ambiguous. The CDR3 is 17 amino acids. Germline values: CDR1 SGHVT, CDR2 SQSDAQ. The ends were cut back, 5 bases at V and 4 bases at J, with 23 bases in the middle. The CDR3 DNA is TGTGCCAGCAGCGGGCATTTTGAATCTCGAAAGATCTATGGCTACACCTTC. It codes for CASSGHFESRKIYGYTF.

V gene TRBV7-8 combines with J gene TRBJ2-6; D is unresolved. Germline CDR1 and CDR2: SGHVS and FQNEAQ. Trimming cost V 5 bases and J 5 bases, with 22 bases left between them. The CDR3 spans 18 residues. CDR3 sequence: CASSEKCYPQSRANVLTF. The CDR3 bases are TGTGCCAGCAGCGAAAAGTGTTACCCACAAAGTCGGGCCAACGTCCTGACTTTC.

Only one count was recorded for this clone. This chain joins TRBV6-9 and TRBJ1-2, with unresolved D. This CDR3 comprises 17 residues. Trimming took 5 bases from V and 4 from J, leaving 23 bases between them. In germline, CDR1 is MNHGY, CDR2 SVAAGI. In DNA, the CDR3 is TGTGCCAGCAGTGCACGTCAGCCCTACGGAAAGGCCTATGGCTACACCTTC. This encodes CASSARQPYGKAYGYTF.

The chain carries TRBV4-1 and TRBJ2-6; D not certain. The germline gives CDR1 MGHRA, CDR2 YSYEKL. V was cut by 5 bases and J by 5 bases, with 19 bases left in between. This CDR3 is built from 17 residues. The CDR3 is CASSLSEPQSRANVLTF. The CDR3 DNA reads TGCGCCAGCAGCTTGTCCGAACCACAAAGTCGGGCCAACGTCCTGACTTTC.

This clone is a singleton in its sample. The chain recombines TRBV7-7 with TRBJ2-6; D is undetermined. There are 19 residues in the CDR3. Germline V lookup: CDR1 SSHAT, CDR2 FNYEAQ (reference sequence). V shed 5 bases and J shed 5 bases, with 25 bases lying between them. CDR3 sequence reads: CASSNGSKCHKSRANVLTF. The CDR3 DNA reads as TGTGCCAGCAGCAATGGAAGTAAGTGCCACAAAAGTCGGGCCAACGTCCTGACTTTC.

This chain uses TRBV9 with TRBJ2-6; no clear D. Germline CDR1 reads SGDLS; CDR2 reads YYNGEE. The CDR3 has 17 amino acids. V shed 7 bases and J shed 5 bases, with 22 bases lying between them. The CDR3 is CASGYSTQQSRANVLTF. In DNA form, the CDR3 reads TGTGCCAGCGGTTACAGTACTCAACAAAGTCGGGCCAACGTCCTGACTTTC.

Note on this clone: Sequence at one end of the junction differs from germline and may be a read error. CDR3: CASSGVRKCRKTYGHTF. The CDR3 coding sequence is TGTGCCAGCAGTGGTGTTAGGAAATGTAGAAAGACCTATGGCCACACCTTC. This rearrangement joins TRBV6-1 to TRBJ1-2; no clear D gene. Per the germline V gene, CDR1 is MNHNS and CDR2 is SASEGT. There are 17 residues in the CDR3.